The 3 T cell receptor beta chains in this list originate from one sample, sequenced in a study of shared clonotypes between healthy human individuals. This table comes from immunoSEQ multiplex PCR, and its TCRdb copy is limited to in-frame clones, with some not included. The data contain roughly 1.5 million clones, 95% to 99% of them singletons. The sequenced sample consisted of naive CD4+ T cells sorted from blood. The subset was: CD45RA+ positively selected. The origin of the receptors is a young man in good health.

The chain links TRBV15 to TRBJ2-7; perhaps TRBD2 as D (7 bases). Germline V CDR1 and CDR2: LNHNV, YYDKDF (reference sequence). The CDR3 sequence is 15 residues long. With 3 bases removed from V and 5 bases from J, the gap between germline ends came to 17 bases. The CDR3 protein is CATSSLRGGRDEQYF. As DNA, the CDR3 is TGTGCCACCAGCAGTCTGAGGGGGGGAAGGGACGAGCAGTACTTC.

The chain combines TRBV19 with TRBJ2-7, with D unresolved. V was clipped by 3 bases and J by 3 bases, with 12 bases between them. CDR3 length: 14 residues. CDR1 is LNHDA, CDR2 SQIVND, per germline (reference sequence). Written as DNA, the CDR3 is TGTGCCAGTAGTATCACCCCCTCGGGCTACGAGCAGTACTTC. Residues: CASSITPSGYEQYF.

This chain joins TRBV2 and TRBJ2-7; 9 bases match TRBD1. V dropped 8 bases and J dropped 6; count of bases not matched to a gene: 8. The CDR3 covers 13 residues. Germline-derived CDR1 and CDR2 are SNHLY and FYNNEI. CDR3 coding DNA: TGTGCCAGCCAACAGGGGGCGCGAGGCGAGCAGTACTTC. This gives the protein CASQQGARGEQYF.